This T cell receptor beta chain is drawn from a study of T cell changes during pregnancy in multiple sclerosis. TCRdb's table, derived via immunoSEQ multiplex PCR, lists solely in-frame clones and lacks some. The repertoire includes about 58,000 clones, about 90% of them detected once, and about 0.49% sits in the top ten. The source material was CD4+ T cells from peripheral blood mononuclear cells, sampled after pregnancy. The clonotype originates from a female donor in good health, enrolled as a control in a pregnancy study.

The DNA for the CDR3 is TGTGCCAGCAGCCCGCGGACTAGCGGGGACTTAGACACAGATACGCAGTATTTT. This translates into CASSPRTSGDLDTDTQYF. The chain joins TRBV7-2 to TRBJ2-3, with 12 bases matching TRBD2. Trimming took 5 bases from V and 2 from J; bases not matched to a gene: 11. The germline V gene has CDR1 SGHTA and CDR2 FQGNSA. This CDR3 spans 18 amino acids.